The rows below give T cell receptor beta chains drawn from one sample of a study of blood T cell repertoires in COVID-19. The method was immunoSEQ multiplex PCR; TCRdb's version includes in-frame clones alone and lacks a portion of them. The sample records about 160,000 clones, around 90% being singletons. Sample: peripheral blood. The receptors originated from a woman in her fifties or sixties who had recovered from COVID-19. The CDR3 runs from the conserved cysteine through the conserved F or W. A D gene is named only where the DNA matches it firmly. The size field is filled for only some rows; it gives once, few, many or a size class.

v_gene	d_gene	abundance	j_gene	CDR3aa	CDR3nt
TRBV5-1	TRBD1	-	TRBJ1-1	CASREQGAGGEAFF	TGCGCCAGCAGAGAGCAGGGGGCAGGAGGTGAAGCTTTCTTT
TRBV27	-	-	TRBJ2-5	CATGEAETQYF	TGTGCCACCGGAGAAGCGGAGACCCAGTACTTC
TRBV11-2	TRBD2	-	TRBJ2-5	CASSLVVAGGQETQYF	TGTGCCAGCAGCTTGGTAGTAGCGGGGGGTCAAGAGACCCAGTACTTC
TRBV12-3/TRBV12-4	TRBD2	-	TRBJ2-7	CATGSGGTYEQYF	TGTGCGACGGGGAGCGGGGGAACCTACGAGCAGTACTTC
TRBV2	-	-	TRBJ1-1	CASSEVQGGRGNTEAFF	TGTGCCAGCAGTGAAGTACAGGGCGGAAGGGGGAACACTGAAGCTTTCTTT
TRBV6-2/TRBV6-3	-	-	TRBJ1-5	CASSLQGQPQHF	TGTGCCAGCAGTCTACAGGGTCAGCCCCAGCATTTT
TRBV27	TRBD2	-	TRBJ2-5	CASSSGLEQTQYF	TGTGCCAGCAGTTCCGGACTAGAACAGACCCAGTACTTC
TRBV6-1	-	once	TRBJ1-5	CASSEGADVPQHF	TGTGCCAGCAGTGAAGGGGCAGATGTGCCCCAGCATTTT
TRBV7-2	TRBD2	-	TRBJ2-3	CASSLGALAGEDTQYF	TGTGCCAGCAGCTTAGGCGCACTAGCGGGGGAAGATACGCAGTATTTT
TRBV7-9	TRBD2	-	TRBJ2-1	CASSPLLSGLAVNEQFF	TGTGCCAGCAGCCCCCTCCTCTCGGGACTAGCGGTCAATGAGCAGTTCTTC
TRBV24-1	-	once	TRBJ1-5	CATSDDGRGGQPQHF	TGTGCCACCAGTGATGATGGAAGGGGGGGACAGCCCCAGCATTTT
TRBV5-1	-	-	TRBJ2-3	CASSLAVPSTDTQYF	TGCGCCAGCAGCTTGGCGGTTCCGAGCACAGATACGCAGTATTTT
TRBV28	TRBD1	-	TRBJ1-2	CASSSPGQRNYGYTF	TGTGCCAGCAGTTCGCCGGGACAGAGAAACTATGGCTACACCTTC
TRBV6-1	-	-	TRBJ1-6	CASSEGVGTTFNSPLHF	TGTGCCAGCAGTGAAGGGGTGGGGACAACTTTTAATTCACCCCTCCACTTT
TRBV6-6	-	-	TRBJ2-3	CASSLLSGTDTQYF	TGTGCCAGCAGCCTTCTGTCGGGCACAGATACGCAGTATTTT
TRBV4-2	-	-	TRBJ2-2	CASSQVTGTGELFF	TGTGCCAGCAGCCAAGTCACGGGCACCGGGGAGCTGTTTTTT
TRBV2	-	-	TRBJ1-6	CARTGNNSPLHF	TGTGCCAGAACAGGAAATAATTCACCCCTCCACTTT
TRBV7-9	-	-	TRBJ2-3	CASIRDTDTQYF	TGTGCCAGCATCCGCGACACAGATACGCAGTATTTT
TRBV6-5	TRBD1	once	TRBJ2-1	CASSYLPGQGSNEQFF	TGTGCCAGCAGTTACTTGCCGGGACAGGGAAGCAATGAGCAGTTCTTC
TRBV14	-	-	TRBJ2-2	CASSPLWANTGELFF	TGTGCCAGCAGCCCCCTTTGGGCTAACACCGGGGAGCTGTTTTTT
TRBV27	-	-	TRBJ1-5	CASSPFIPGGNQPQHF	TGTGCCAGCAGCCCTTTCATCCCCGGGGGCAATCAGCCCCAGCATTTT
TRBV5-1	-	-	TRBJ1-6	CASSLGLSNSPLHF	TGCGCCAGCAGCTTGGGGTTGAGTAATTCACCCCTCCACTTT
TRBV7-2	-	-	TRBJ2-6	CASSLQGPGSGANVLTF	TGTGCCAGCAGCTTACAGGGTCCGGGCTCTGGGGCCAACGTCCTGACTTTC
TRBV5-1	-	-	TRBJ1-3	CASSLLGAGSGNTIYF	TGCGCCAGCAGCTTGTTAGGGGCTGGCTCTGGAAACACCATATATTTT
TRBV4-1	TRBD2	few	TRBJ2-3	CASSQDPGGGRHTQYF	TGCGCCAGCAGCCAAGATCCTGGCGGGGGAAGACATACGCAGTATTTT
TRBV5-4	-	-	TRBJ2-5	CASSLFQETQYF	TGTGCCAGCAGCCTCTTTCAAGAGACCCAGTACTTC
TRBV7-9	-	-	TRBJ2-3	CASSYNTDTQYF	TGTGCCAGCAGCTACAACACAGATACGCAGTATTTT
TRBV27	TRBD1	-	TRBJ2-1	CASSGGGNGEQFF	TGTGCCAGTTCAGGGGGCGGCAACGGTGAGCAGTTCTTC
TRBV9	TRBD1	-	TRBJ1-2	CASSYGTGSNYGYTF	TGTGCCAGCAGCTACGGGACAGGGTCTAATTATGGCTACACCTTC
TRBV6-5	-	-	TRBJ2-7	CASKETVHYEQYF	TGTGCCAGCAAAGAAACAGTACACTACGAGCAGTACTTC
TRBV4-3	TRBD2	-	TRBJ2-3	CASSREGSGGQDTQYF	TGCGCCAGCAGCCGAGAGGGGAGCGGGGGGCAGGATACGCAGTATTTT
TRBV18	-	-	TRBJ2-7	CASSLNTGTKSSYEQYF	TGTGCCAGCTCACTCAATACCGGGACAAAGAGCTCCTACGAGCAGTACTTC
TRBV5-4	TRBD2	-	TRBJ2-3	CASSFGLAGALTDTQYF	TGTGCCAGCAGCTTCGGTCTAGCGGGGGCCCTCACAGATACGCAGTATTTT
TRBV5-6	-	-	TRBJ1-5	CASSYRSPHLNQPQHF	TGTGCCAGCAGTTACAGAAGTCCCCATCTCAATCAGCCCCAGCATTTT
TRBV6-2/TRBV6-3	TRBD1	-	TRBJ2-1	CASSYYRDRGYNEQFF	TGTGCCAGCAGTTACTACCGGGACAGGGGTTACAATGAGCAGTTCTTC
TRBV18	-	-	TRBJ2-3	CASSPTEVTDTQYF	TGTGCCAGCTCACCGACAGAGGTCACAGATACGCAGTATTTT
TRBV4-2	-	-	TRBJ1-6	CASSQDERGSPLHF	TGTGCCAGCAGCCAAGATGAGCGCGGATCACCCCTCCACTTT
TRBV4-3	-	-	TRBJ2-1	CASSRGVVDEQFF	TGCGCCAGCAGCCGGGGGGTTGTCGATGAGCAGTTCTTC
TRBV5-1	-	-	TRBJ2-5	CASSLDPHERTQYF	TGCGCCAGCAGCTTGGACCCCCACGAGAGGACCCAGTACTTC
TRBV29-1	-	-	TRBJ1-2	CSAAAWSYGYTF	TGCAGCGCCGCCGCTTGGAGCTATGGCTACACCTTC
TRBV19	-	-	TRBJ2-7	CASSISSPTGEQYF	TGTGCCAGTAGTATATCTTCACCCACGGGCGAGCAGTACTTC